The present TCR beta chain was sequenced within a study of cytomegalovirus exposure and HLA in healthy donors. Study-wide context: The approximately 110 validation repertoires were reported in a later analysis to have been generated on the same platform as the roughly 670 first-cohort repertoires. Study results and limitations: Specificity of a few CMV-associated chains for CMV antigens was verified in vitro. Reported performance of the classifier showed diagnosis of cytomegalovirus status with high specificity and sensitivity. Altogether, some 170 TCR beta chains were recorded as cytomegalovirus-associated.

A note on this clone: Antigen specificity is unknown.

Clones were read by immunoSEQ multiplex PCR, and TCRdb kept only the in-frame ones, dropping some. The sample has 130,000 or so clones; around 90% are singletons. J was trimmed by 7 bases and V by 6 bases; bases with no gene match: 17. This CDR3 is built from 16 residues. In germline, CDR1 is KGHSH, CDR2 LQKENI. This TCR came from a woman in her thirties in good health and CMV-seropositive. Material: PBMCs. The chain uses TRBV18 and TRBJ1-2; 7 nucleotides agree with TRBD1. CDR3 residues: CASSSGTASSQGGYTF. CDR3 coding DNA: TGTGCCAGCTCGTCCGGGACAGCCAGCTCCCAGGGTGGCTACACCTTC.